The 18 T cell receptor beta chains below come from one sample, sequenced in a study of monozygotic twins with inflammatory bowel disease. TCRdb reanalyzed the 5' RACE reads and collapses them to one entry per CDR3 protein, without DNA. The table lists fewer than 350,000 distinct CDR3 sequences. Sequenced input: blood. The receptor source for this set is a human donor with ulcerative colitis or Crohn's disease, or a healthy co-twin of an affected twin (not recorded which).

The V and J genes are TRBV28 and TRBJ2-6; TCRdb calls TRBD1, which cannot be checked without DNA. CDR3 length: 15 amino acids. Per the germline V gene, CDR1 is MDHEN and CDR2 is SYDVKM. CDR3 sequence: CASRGDSSGANVLTF.

The chain employs TRBV20-1 and TRBJ2-1; TCRdb names TRBD1, which stays unverified in the absence of DNA. This CDR3 comprises 14 residues. Per the germline V gene, CDR1 is DFQATT and CDR2 is SNEGSKA (reference sequence). This CDR3 reads CSASSGPPRDEQFF.

This chain links TRBV18 with TRBJ1-4. The length of the CDR3 is 16 residues. In germline, CDR1 is KGHSH, CDR2 LQKENI. The CDR3 region is CASSPNQASKGEKLFF. The full variable domain, its missing parts supplied by reference TRBV18 and TRBJ1-4, is NAGVMQNPRHLVRRRGQEARLRCSPMKGHSHVYWYRQLPEEGLKFMVYLQKENIIDESGMPKERFSAEFPKEGPSILRIQQVVRGDSAAYFCASSPNQASKGEKLFFGSGTQLSVL.

The V gene is TRBV6-5, the J gene TRBJ2-4. This CDR3 region has 16 residues. CDR1 and CDR2 from the germline V gene are MNHEY and SVGAGI. The CDR3 sequence is CASSYSSVGTKNIQYF.

The rearrangement links TRBV29-1 to TRBJ2-2. CDR1 is SQVTM and CDR2 is ANQGSEA in the germline V gene. The CDR3 spans 12 residues. CDR3 sequence: CSVERGSGELFF.

The genes are TRBV2 and TRBJ2-1; TCRdb calls TRBD2, which cannot be checked without DNA. Germline CDR1 is SNHLY and CDR2 is FYNNEI. The CDR3 length is 14 residues. CDR3 protein: CASSLWASAKEQFF.

This chain joins TRBV5-4 and TRBJ2-7. This CDR3 has 13 residues. The germline V gene encodes CDR1 SGHNT and CDR2 YYREEE (reference sequence). The CDR3 here is CASSRTTSYEQYF.

The J gene is TRBJ2-3, the V gene TRBV3-1. In germline, CDR1 is LGHDT, CDR2 YNNKEL (reference sequence). This CDR3 region has 12 residues. The CDR3 region is CASSQEVQTQYF.

This chain joins TRBV10-3 and TRBJ1-2; the TCRdb call, TRBD1, lacks DNA for checking. The CDR3 loop spans 11 amino acids. Per germline, CDR1 ENHRY and CDR2 SYGVKD. The CDR3 protein is CAIFDSYGYTF.

This rearrangement joins TRBV5-6 to TRBJ2-1. The CDR3 runs 14 residues. Looked up from germline, CDR1 is SGHDT and CDR2 is YYEEEE. The CDR3 reads CASSSKGYGNEQFF.

The chain recombines TRBV5-1 with TRBJ1-2. Germline V gene sequence: CDR1 SGHRS, CDR2 YFSETQ. The CDR3 spans 15 residues. The CDR3 protein is CASSRITGVWNGYTF. The full variable domain, its missing parts supplied by reference TRBV5-1 and TRBJ1-2, is KAGVTQTPRYLIKTRGQQVTLSCSPISGHRSVSWYQQTPGQGLQFLFEYFSETQRNKGNFPGRFSGRQFSNSRSEMNVSTLELGDSALYLCASSRITGVWNGYTFGSGTRLTVV.

The gene calls are TRBV29-1 and TRBJ2-1; TCRdb selects TRBD2, and the lack of DNA leaves this call unchecked. This CDR3 contains 14 residues. The germline V gene has CDR1 SQVTM and CDR2 ANQGSEA. The chain's CDR3 is CSARTATSYNEQFF.

This chain links TRBV2 with TRBJ2-7; TCRdb's D call of TRBD1 is untestable without DNA. CDR1 and CDR2 (germline): SNHLY, FYNNEI. This CDR3 comprises 12 residues. Here the CDR3 reads CASSPSQGKEYF.

The chain recombines TRBV28 with TRBJ2-7; TCRdb outputs TRBD1, but without DNA this stays unchecked. The CDR3 sequence is 13 residues long. Germline CDR1 is MDHEN and CDR2 is SYDVKM. Here the CDR3 reads CASSPRQGYEQYF.

The chain uses TRBV5-1 and TRBJ2-3; TCRdb designates TRBD2, a call that cannot be tested without DNA. This CDR3 contains 14 residues. Looked up from germline, CDR1 is SGHRS and CDR2 is YFSETQ. This CDR3 is CASSSSGGSDTQYF.

This sequence joins TRBV6-1 and TRBJ1-1; without DNA, the TCRdb call of TRBD1 cannot be checked. The CDR3 consists of 18 residues. In germline, CDR1 is MNHNS, CDR2 SASEGT. The CDR3 protein is CASSVEAHRGRLNTEAFF.

The J gene is TRBJ1-2, the V gene TRBV5-1; TCRdb picks TRBD1, but there is no DNA to check that call. Looked up from germline, CDR1 is SGHRS and CDR2 is YFSETQ. The CDR3 is 14 amino acids. The CDR3: CASSDGQPRWGYTF.

V gene TRBV7-9 combines with J gene TRBJ1-5; no DNA is available, so the TRBD1 call from TCRdb remains unchecked. This CDR3 spans 18 amino acids. CDR1 SEHNR and CDR2 FQNEAQ come from the germline V gene (reference sequence). The CDR3 sequence is CASSPGTETGVGNQPQHF.